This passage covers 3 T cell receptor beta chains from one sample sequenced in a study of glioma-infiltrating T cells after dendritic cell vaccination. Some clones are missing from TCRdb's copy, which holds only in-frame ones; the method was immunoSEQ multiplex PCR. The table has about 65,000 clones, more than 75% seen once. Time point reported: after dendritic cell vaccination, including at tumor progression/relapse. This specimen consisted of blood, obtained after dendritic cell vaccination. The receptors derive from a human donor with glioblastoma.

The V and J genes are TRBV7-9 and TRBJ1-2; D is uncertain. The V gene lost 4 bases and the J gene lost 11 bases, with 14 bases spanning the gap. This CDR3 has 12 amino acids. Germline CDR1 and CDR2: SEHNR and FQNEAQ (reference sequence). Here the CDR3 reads CASSSRRVSYTF. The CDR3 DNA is TGTGCCAGCAGCTCGAGACGGGTCTCTTACACCTTC.

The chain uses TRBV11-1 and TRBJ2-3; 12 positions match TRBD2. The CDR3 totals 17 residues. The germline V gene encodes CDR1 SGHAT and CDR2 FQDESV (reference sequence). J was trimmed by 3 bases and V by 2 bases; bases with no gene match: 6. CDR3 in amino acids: CASSLRLAGGPTDTQYF. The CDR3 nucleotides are TGTGCCAGCAGCTTAAGGCTAGCGGGAGGGCCTACAGATACGCAGTATTTT.

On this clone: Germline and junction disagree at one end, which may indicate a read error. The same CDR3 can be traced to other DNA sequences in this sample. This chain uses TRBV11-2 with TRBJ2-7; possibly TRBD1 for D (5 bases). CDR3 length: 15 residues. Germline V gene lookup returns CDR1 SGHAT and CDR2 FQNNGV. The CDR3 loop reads CASSVNQGLGYEQYF. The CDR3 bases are TGTGCCAGCAGCGTAAATCAGGGTCTTGGCTACGAGCAGTATTTC.